Below, 18 T cell receptor beta chains from the same sample are listed, as sequenced in a study of CD8+CD57+ T cells in acquired aplastic anemia (dated by TCRdb to between 2018 and 2020). The instrument given in TCRdb is Illumina HiSeq 2000. Profiling of TCR beta VDJ combinations and CDR3 sequences used genomic DNA as the template. Starting from the raw public reads, TCRdb applied fastp trimming at Q25, assembled clones with MiXCR and retained in-frame beta chains. CDR3 protein duplicates are merged, each entry listing the most common genes and DNA. Recorded for this sample are around 200,000 distinct CDR3 sequences; more than 60% of them occurred a single time. The top ten clonotypes cover under 55% of the sample. The patients picked for sequencing were ones in whom flow cytometry had shown an expansion of CD8+CD57+ cells. Sequencing input: sorted CD4+, CD8+, or CD8+CD57+ T cells (not recorded which) from PBMCs. These receptors originate from a human donor with aplastic anemia.

This clonotype came up a few times. A much larger clone differs from this one at a single base, so this may be a read error. In DNA, the CDR3 is TGTGCCACCAGTGATTTGAGTGGCACCGGGGAGCTGTTTTTT. It codes for CATSDLSGTGELFF. V gene TRBV24-1 combines with J gene TRBJ2-2; D unresolved. Trimming took off 0 bases at V and 4 bases at J, with 5 bases between the two ends. Germline V gene lookup returns CDR1 KGHDR and CDR2 SFDVKD. The CDR3 spans 14 residues.

The CDR3 DNA reads TGTGCCACCAGTGAGGCCGACAGCACAGATACGCAGTATTTT. It encodes CATSEADSTDTQYF. The V and J genes are TRBV24-1 and TRBJ2-3; D ambiguous. The V gene lost 4 bases and the J gene lost 0 bases, with 7 bases spanning the gap. The CDR3 is 14 residues long. Germline CDR1 KGHDR, CDR2 SFDVKD.

In this sample, this clonotype turned up many times. The junction departs from germline at one end; a sequencing error may be responsible. This chain joins TRBV7-9 and TRBJ2-7; the match to TRBD2 covers 7 bases. CDR1 and CDR2 (germline): SEHNR, FQNEAQ (reference sequence). The CDR3 totals 16 residues. The CDR3 loop reads CASSLGNWGGTYEQYF. CDR3 in DNA: TGTGCCAGCAGTTTAGGGAACTGGGGGGGTACCTACGAGCAGTACTTC.

The V call is TRBV29-1, the J call TRBJ1-2, with 11 bases that match TRBD1. The V gene's germline CDR1 is SQVTM and CDR2 ANQGSEA. V trimming: 6 bases; J trimming: 7 bases; junction bases outside the gene matches: 4. The CDR3 contains 12 residues. CDR3 in amino acids: CSVPGQGGGYTF. The CDR3 bases are TGCAGCGTGCCGGGACAGGGGGGTGGCTACACCTTC.

This clonotype appeared many times. The chain employs TRBV9 and TRBJ2-2; either TRBD1 or TRBD2 may fit D (5 bases each). Germline CDR1 and CDR2: SGDLS and YYNGEE. V lost 0 bases and J 0 bases, leaving 9 bases between the germline ends. The CDR3 has 16 amino acids. The CDR3 is CASSVGGGTNTGELFF. In nucleotides, the CDR3 is TGTGCCAGCAGCGTAGGTGGGGGAACGAACACCGGGGAGCTGTTTTTT.

The rearrangement uses TRBV7-2 and TRBJ2-2; perhaps TRBD1 as D (6 bases). This CDR3 region has 14 residues. Germline CDR1 is SGHTA and CDR2 is FQGNSA. Deletions cut 8 bases from V and 8 bases from J, with 18 bases between. Here the CDR3 reads CASAVVAGTGELFF. The CDR3 DNA follows: TGTGCCAGCGCCGTGGTAGCCGGGACAGGGGAGCTGTTTTTT.

This clonotype was seen once. The chain joins TRBV9 to TRBJ2-5, with 9 positions matching TRBD1. Germline assignment: CDR1 SGDLS and CDR2 YYNGEE. The CDR3 covers 15 residues. V trimming: 0 bases; J trimming: 5 bases; junction bases outside the gene matches: 5. The CDR3: CASSVGTGARETQYF. The CDR3 DNA follows: TGTGCCAGCAGCGTAGGGACAGGGGCTCGGGAGACCCAGTACTTC. Based on the CDR3 plus reference TRBV9 and TRBJ2-5, the full variable domain is DSGVTQTPKHLITATGQRVTLRCSPRSGDLSVYWYQQSLDQGLQFLIQYYNGEERAKGNILERFSAQQFPDLHSELNLSSLELGDSALYFCASSVGTGARETQYFGPGTRLLVL.

The rearrangement links TRBV19 to TRBJ2-7; perhaps TRBD1 as D (5 bases). Germline CDR1 LNHDA, CDR2 SQIVND (reference sequence). V was cut by 8 bases and J by 5 bases, with 10 bases left in between. This CDR3 has 11 amino acids. Written as DNA, the CDR3 is TGTGCCAGTTCCAGGGCAGACGAGCAGTACTTC. It codes for CASSRADEQYF.

This clonotype was detected only a few times. The J gene is TRBJ1-4, the V gene TRBV2; the D is unclear. The CDR3 sequence is 11 residues long. In germline, CDR1 is SNHLY, CDR2 FYNNEI. The ends were cut back, 4 bases at V and 8 bases at J, with 5 bases in the middle. This CDR3 is CASSVREKLFF. CDR3 nucleotides: TGTGCCAGCAGTGTGAGGGAAAAACTGTTTTTT.

The chain is built from TRBV7-9 and TRBJ1-2; D gene ambiguous. Germline loops: CDR1 SEHNR, CDR2 FQNEAQ (reference sequence). The V end was cut by 5 bases, the J end by 3 bases, with 7 bases between. The CDR3 spans 12 residues. Here the CDR3 reads CASSPSYYGYTF. CDR3 coding DNA: TGTGCCAGCAGCCCTAGCTACTATGGCTACACCTTC.

The chain is built from TRBV20-1 and TRBJ2-1; possible D gene TRBD2, 6 bases. The V end was cut by 3 bases, the J end by 7 bases, with 10 bases between. The CDR3 is 12 residues long. Germline CDR1 is DFQATT and CDR2 is SNEGSKA (reference sequence). CDR3: CSASGRENEQFF. CDR3 coding DNA: TGCAGTGCTAGCGGGAGAGAGAATGAGCAGTTCTTC.

This clonotype was counted a single time. The chain uses TRBV19 and TRBJ1-2; D unresolved. V was pared by 5 bases and J by 0 bases, with 13 bases between. CDR1 and CDR2 (germline): LNHDA, SQIVND (reference sequence). The CDR3 runs 15 residues. The CDR3 nucleotides read TGTGCCAGTAGTCCTGACATGGCTGCTAACTATGGCTACACCTTC. Its protein is CASSPDMAANYGYTF.

This chain links TRBV24-1 with TRBJ2-1; 10 bases map to TRBD1. The CDR3 length is 16 residues. Germline V gene sequence: CDR1 KGHDR, CDR2 SFDVKD. After removal of 4 bases from V and 4 bases from J, the junction contained 6 bases not matched to a gene. CDR3 amino acids: CATSEWTGGPYNEQFF. The CDR3 DNA is TGTGCCACCAGTGAGTGGACAGGGGGGCCTTACAATGAGCAGTTCTTC.

The V and J genes are TRBV7-8 and TRBJ2-1; D not certain. CDR1 is SGHVS, CDR2 FQNEAQ, per germline. CDR3 length equals 12 residues. The V and J ends lost 1 base and 9 bases respectively, with 7 bases between them. The CDR3 DNA reads TGTGCCAGCAGCTTAGTCCGTATTGAGCAGTTCTTC. It translates to CASSLVRIEQFF.

The chain carries TRBV5-4 and TRBJ1-2; D unclear. Trimming removed 4 bases from V and 7 bases from J, with 20 bases in between. Germline CDR1 reads SGHNT; CDR2 reads YYREEE (reference sequence). The CDR3 is 15 amino acids. The CDR3, as DNA: TGTGCCAGCAGCCCGGGAATTCCCGACTATGGTGGCTACACCTTC. It encodes CASSPGIPDYGGYTF.

This clonotype was seen many times. This chain links TRBV19 with TRBJ1-4, with no clear D. Looked up from germline, CDR1 is LNHDA and CDR2 is SQIVND (reference sequence). V dropped 5 bases and J dropped 2 bases, with 9 bases sitting between them. CDR3 length: 14 residues. In DNA, the CDR3 is TGTGCCAGTAGTTTCCGTTTGACTAATGAAAAACTGTTTTTT. Translation gives CASSFRLTNEKLFF.

J is TRBJ1-1 and V is TRBV27, with D possibly being TRBD1 (6 bases). The length of the CDR3 is 15 residues. Germline lookup yields CDR1 MNHEY and CDR2 SMNVEV (reference sequence). Deletions cut 3 bases from V and 5 bases from J, with 16 bases between. The CDR3: CASSLARGGRTEAFF. Here the CDR3 DNA reads TGTGCCAGCAGTTTGGCCAGGGGCGGTCGAACTGAAGCTTTCTTT.

The gene calls are TRBV19 and TRBJ2-7, with no clear D. The CDR3 totals 12 residues. Germline lookup yields CDR1 LNHDA and CDR2 SQIVND (reference sequence). Trimming cost V 3 bases and J 4 bases, with 7 bases left between them. In DNA form, the CDR3 reads TGTGCCAGTAGTATGACGAGTTACGAGCAGTACTTC. This gives the protein CASSMTSYEQYF.